These 27 T cell receptor beta chains share one sample of origin, sequenced in a study of shared clonotypes between healthy human individuals. Here immunoSEQ multiplex PCR was the method, and the copy in TCRdb shows in-frame clones only, minus some. Of 470,000 or so clones listed, 78% are singletons. Sequencing was done on a sample of PBMCs. All receptors derive from a woman aged 40 to 50 in good health. Some clones in this sample may be carry-over from other donors' samples.

The chain uses TRBV2 and TRBJ2-5; 11 nucleotides align to TRBD2. The J segment lost 1 base and the V segment lost 6 bases, leaving 4 bases of the junction unmatched. There are 15 residues in the CDR3. CDR1 and CDR2 (germline): SNHLY, FYNNEI. The DNA for the CDR3 is TGTGCCAGCAGCCTAGCGGGAGGTCCCCAAGAGACCCAGTACTTC. Protein sequence: CASSLAGGPQETQYF.

V is TRBV19 and J is TRBJ2-7; no firm D call. V was pared by 7 bases and J by 5 bases, with 9 bases between. CDR1 is LNHDA, CDR2 SQIVND, per germline (reference sequence). The CDR3 is made up of 11 amino acids. In DNA, the CDR3 is TGTGCCAGTAAGGCAGGCGACGAGCAGTACTTC. It specifies CASKAGDEQYF. Using reference TRBV19 and TRBJ2-7 for the parts outside the CDR3, the full variable domain is DGGITQSPKYLFRKEGQNVTLSCEQNLNHDAMYWYRQDPGQGLRLIYYSQIVNDFQKGDIAEGYSVSREKKESFPLTVTSAQKNPTAFYLCASKAGDEQYFGPGTRLTVT.

This clone was seen many times. This chain connects TRBV19 to TRBJ2-1, with 9 bases fitting TRBD2. Germline V gene sequence: CDR1 LNHDA, CDR2 SQIVND (reference sequence). After removal of 4 bases from V and 2 bases from J, the junction contained 3 bases not matched to a gene. The CDR3 covers 15 residues. CDR3 region: CASSTSGRTYNEQFF. Written as DNA, the CDR3 is TGTGCCAGTAGTACAAGCGGGAGGACCTACAATGAGCAGTTCTTC.

This clone was picked up many times. The chain combines TRBV19 with TRBJ1-5; 11 bases line up with TRBD1. The ends lost 6 bases at V and 7 bases at J; junction bases unmatched: 5. This CDR3 contains 14 residues. Germline-derived CDR1 and CDR2 are LNHDA and SQIVND (reference sequence). CDR3 residues: CASRWDRGEQPQHF. Here the CDR3 DNA reads TGTGCCAGTAGATGGGACAGGGGGGAGCAGCCCCAGCATTTT.

The CDR3 spells CASSPLAGVQETQYF. CDR3 coding DNA: TGTGCCAGCAGCCCACTAGCGGGAGTACAAGAGACCCAGTACTTC. The chain carries TRBV7-2 and TRBJ2-5, with 11 nucleotides matching TRBD2. The V segment lost 5 bases and the J segment 2 bases; nucleotides outside the gene matches: 4. CDR3 length: 15 residues. Germline V CDR1 and CDR2: SGHTA, FQGNSA.

This chain uses TRBV19 with TRBJ2-3; D is unclear. V was cut by 6 bases and J by 2 bases, with 12 bases left in between. The CDR3 is 14 amino acids. Germline CDR1 is LNHDA and CDR2 is SQIVND (reference sequence). CDR3 bases: TGTGCCAGTAGCCCTAGTGGCCCCACAGATACGCAGTATTTT. Protein product: CASSPSGPTDTQYF. The full variable domain, its missing parts supplied by reference TRBV19 and TRBJ2-3, is DGGITQSPKYLFRKEGQNVTLSCEQNLNHDAMYWYRQDPGQGLRLIYYSQIVNDFQKGDIAEGYSVSREKKESFPLTVTSAQKNPTAFYLCASSPSGPTDTQYFGPGTRLTVL.

The chain employs TRBV7-3 and TRBJ2-1, with 8 bases matching TRBD2. The length of the CDR3 is 15 residues. Trimming cost V 2 bases and J 5 bases; bases outside gene matches: 5. Germline CDR1 SGHTA, CDR2 FQGTGA. The CDR3 protein is CASSLAGTSHNEQFF. CDR3 nucleotides: TGTGCCAGCAGCTTAGCCGGGACTAGTCACAATGAGCAGTTCTTC.

The chain joins TRBV7-3 to TRBJ2-1, with D maybe TRBD2 (6 bases). From germline, CDR1 is SGHTA and CDR2 FQGTGA. Trimming shortened V by 5 bases and J by 7 bases, and 18 bases separated the two germline ends. CDR3 length: 15 amino acids. The CDR3 region is CASSPGTVGSNEQFF. CDR3 DNA sequence: TGTGCCAGCAGCCCCGGGACTGTCGGGTCGAATGAGCAGTTCTTC.

The table lists this clone with many counts. The CDR3 DNA reads as TGTGCCAGCAGCCCGACAGGGGCCGAGCAGTTCTTC. Its translation: CASSPTGAEQFF. The J gene is TRBJ2-1, the V gene TRBV11-3; TRBD1 matches 8 bases. The CDR3 length is 12 residues. The V and J ends lost 5 bases and 10 bases, in that order; junction bases with no gene match: 4. Germline V gene sequence: CDR1 SGHNT, CDR2 YENEEA.

This clone has more than one count but fewer than ten. The chain is built from TRBV4-1 and TRBJ2-1; TRBD2 might be the D (5 bases). Trimming shortened V by 3 bases and J by 10 bases, and 16 bases separated the two germline ends. CDR3 length: 14 residues. CDR1 and CDR2 from the germline V gene are MGHRA and YSYEKL. CDR3 sequence (DNA): TGCGCCAGCAGCCATCTCGGGGAGTCTTCGGAGCAGTTCTTC. It codes for CASSHLGESSEQFF.

The rearrangement links TRBV10-1 to TRBJ2-5; 12 bases map to TRBD2. Germline V lookup: CDR1 WNHNN, CDR2 SYGVQD (reference sequence). This CDR3 spans 15 amino acids. The V and J ends lost 0 bases and 4 bases, in that order; junction bases with no gene match: 0. CDR3 coding DNA: TGCGCCAGCAGTGAGTCGACTAGCGGGAGAGAGACCCAGTACTTC. Translated, it gives CASSESTSGRETQYF.

A note on this clone: A much larger clone lies one base from this, so it may be a read error. Other DNA sequences in the sample encode the same CDR3. The chain has TRBV2 and TRBJ1-5; D remains unclear. The CDR3 extends over 15 amino acids. V lost 3 bases and J lost 2, with 11 bases in between. CDR1 is SNHLY, CDR2 FYNNEI, per germline. The CDR3 DNA sequence: TGTGCCAGCAGTGAGGGAGGGCAGGGCAATCAGCCCCAGCATTTT. Translating it yields CASSEGGQGNQPQHF.

The CDR3 spells CASSQAKRGDSYEQYF. CDR3 nucleotides: TGCGCCAGCAGCCAAGCGAAAAGGGGTGACTCCTACGAGCAGTACTTC. The chain recombines TRBV4-1 with TRBJ2-7; tentative D call: TRBD1 (5 bases). Trimming shortened V by 1 base and J by 0 bases, and 13 bases separated the two germline ends. The CDR3 has 16 residues. Germline V gene data show CDR1 as MGHRA and CDR2 as YSYEKL.

J is TRBJ2-1 and V is TRBV19; TRBD2 might be the D (5 bases). This CDR3 is 16 amino acids long. The V gene lost 1 base and the J gene lost 4 bases, with 14 bases spanning the gap. The germline V gene encodes CDR1 LNHDA and CDR2 SQIVND (reference sequence). CDR3 in DNA: TGTGCCAGTAGTATAGGTCCGGGAAGATCGTACAATGAGCAGTTCTTC. Amino acids: CASSIGPGRSYNEQFF.

The chain links TRBV19 to TRBJ2-7; 8 nucleotides align to TRBD1. The CDR3 has 15 amino acids. Trimming took 0 bases from V and 2 from J; bases not matched to a gene: 3. From germline, CDR1 is LNHDA and CDR2 SQIVND (reference sequence). The CDR3 region is CASSIEATGAYEQYF. Here the CDR3 DNA reads TGTGCCAGTAGTATAGAGGCGACAGGGGCCTACGAGCAGTACTTC.

The V gene is TRBV6-6, the J gene TRBJ2-1, with 7 nucleotides matching TRBD2. The V gene's germline CDR1 is MNHNY and CDR2 SVGAGI (reference sequence). This CDR3 contains 14 residues. Germline trimming cut 5 bases from V and 1 base from J; bases unmatched to any gene: 2. The chain's CDR3 is CASSLRESYNEQFF. The CDR3 nucleotides are TGTGCCAGCAGTCTGCGGGAGTCCTACAATGAGCAGTTCTTC.

A remark on this clone: A clone one base away is much larger, so this may be a read error. Different DNA sequences within this sample yield the same CDR3. The rearrangement uses TRBV5-1 and TRBJ2-1, with TRBD2 identical over 10 bases. Looked up from germline, CDR1 is SGHRS and CDR2 is YFSETQ. This CDR3 comprises 17 residues. V shed 1 base, J shed 0 bases, and the junction held 4 bases outside the gene matches. For the CDR3, the DNA is TGCGCCAGCAGCTTGCAGGCTAGCGGGAGCTCCTACAATGAGCAGTTCTTC. It is translated as CASSLQASGSSYNEQFF.

The V call is TRBV18, the J call TRBJ1-3; D is ambiguous. This CDR3 is 16 amino acids long. The ends were cut back, 2 bases at V and 0 bases at J, with 11 bases in the middle. CDR1 and CDR2 (germline): KGHSH, LQKENI. CDR3 nucleotides: TGTGCCAGCTCACCAGCAGTACTGAGCTCTGGAAACACCATATATTTT. This translates into CASSPAVLSSGNTIYF.

J is TRBJ2-5 and V is TRBV5-1; D is unclear. Trimming stripped 7 bases from V and 2 bases from J, with 12 bases between. Germline loops: CDR1 SGHRS, CDR2 YFSETQ. CDR3 length: 13 amino acids. CDR3 residues: CASHSVVQETQYF. In DNA, the CDR3 is TGCGCCAGCCATTCAGTTGTACAAGAGACCCAGTACTTC.

This clone showed up just once. The genes are TRBV2 and TRBJ2-2; D gene unclear. This CDR3 is 11 amino acids long. The V end was cut by 8 bases, the J end by 5 bases, with 6 bases between. Germline loops: CDR1 SNHLY, CDR2 FYNNEI. The CDR3 loop is CASLLTGELFF. As DNA, the CDR3 is TGTGCCAGCCTTCTGACCGGGGAGCTGTTTTTT.

The gene calls are TRBV5-1 and TRBJ2-2; either TRBD1 or TRBD2 may supply D (5 bases each). The CDR3 totals 15 residues. Germline V gene sequence: CDR1 SGHRS, CDR2 YFSETQ. Between the trimmed V and J ends, which lost 2 bases and 0 bases, there was a span of 8 bases. Here the CDR3 reads CASSFGGSNTGELFF. The CDR3 DNA sequence: TGCGCCAGCAGCTTTGGGGGTTCGAACACCGGGGAGCTGTTTTTT.

The chain is built from TRBV11-3 and TRBJ2-7; the D is unclear. Germline lookup yields CDR1 SGHNT and CDR2 YENEEA. CDR3 length: 12 residues. The ends were cut back, 5 bases at V and 11 bases at J, with 16 bases in the middle. The CDR3 DNA reads TGTGCCAGCAGCCCTCATCAATCAAAGGAGTACTTC. Translation: CASSPHQSKEYF.

The rearrangement joins TRBV2 to TRBJ2-7; 10 bases map to TRBD2. The CDR3 runs 15 residues. CDR1 is SNHLY and CDR2 is FYNNEI in the germline V gene. The trim removed 4 bases at V and 2 bases at J, leaving 5 bases unmatched. For the CDR3, the DNA is TGTGCCAGCAGTGCCGGCCTAGCGGGAGCCTACGAGCAGTACTTC. Protein: CASSAGLAGAYEQYF.

The rearrangement links TRBV10-3 to TRBJ1-5; D remains unclear. V was pared by 0 bases and J by 2 bases, with 8 bases between. The CDR3 runs 15 residues. Germline-derived CDR1 and CDR2 are ENHRY and SYGVKD. The CDR3 DNA reads as TGTGCCATCAGTGAGTCGACGGTAGGCAATCAGCCCCAGCATTTT. Translation gives CAISESTVGNQPQHF.

The chain couples TRBV4-1 to TRBJ2-7; D might be TRBD2 (6 bases). The CDR3 length is 16 residues. Germline CDR1 reads MGHRA; CDR2 reads YSYEKL. Trimming cost V 4 bases and J 3 bases, with 19 bases left between them. The CDR3 sequence: CASSRLKLATIYEQYF. Here the CDR3 DNA reads TGCGCCAGCAGCCGACTTAAACTAGCAACTATCTACGAGCAGTACTTC.

The rearrangement links TRBV5-1 to TRBJ2-1; 12 nucleotides align to TRBD1. The germline gives CDR1 SGHRS, CDR2 YFSETQ. V was pared by 5 bases and J by 10 bases, with 10 bases of the junction left unmatched. This CDR3 comprises 15 residues. The CDR3 DNA reads as TGCGCCAGCAGAATTTTGGGACAGGGGGCTGACGAGCAGTTCTTC. The encoded protein is CASRILGQGADEQFF.

Comments on this clone: One end of the junction does not line up with germline, which may come from a read error. The chain carries TRBV19 and TRBJ2-7; possible D gene TRBD2, 5 bases. The germline V gene encodes CDR1 LNHDA and CDR2 SQIVND (reference sequence). This CDR3 is built from 16 residues. The CDR3 is CVSSIDQDGKVYEQYF. The CDR3 DNA follows: TGTGTCAGTAGTATAGATCAGGACGGGAAAGTCTACGAGCAGTACTTC.